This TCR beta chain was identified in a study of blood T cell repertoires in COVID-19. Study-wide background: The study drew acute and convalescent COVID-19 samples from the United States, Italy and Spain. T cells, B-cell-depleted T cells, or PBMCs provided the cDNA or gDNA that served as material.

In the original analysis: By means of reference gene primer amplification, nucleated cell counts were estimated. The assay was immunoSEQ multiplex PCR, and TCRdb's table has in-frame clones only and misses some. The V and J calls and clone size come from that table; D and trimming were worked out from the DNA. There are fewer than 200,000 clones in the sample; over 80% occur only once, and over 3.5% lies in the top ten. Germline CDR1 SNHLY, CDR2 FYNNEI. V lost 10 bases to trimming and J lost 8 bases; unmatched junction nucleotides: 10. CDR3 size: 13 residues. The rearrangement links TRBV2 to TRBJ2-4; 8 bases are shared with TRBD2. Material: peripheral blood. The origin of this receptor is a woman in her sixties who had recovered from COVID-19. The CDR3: CATMEPGGDIQYF. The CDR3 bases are TGTGCCACCATGGAACCGGGGGGGGACATTCAGTACTTC.